This is a list of T cell receptor beta chains from one sample in a study of blood T cell repertoires in COVID-19. Method: immunoSEQ multiplex PCR; TCRdb's copy keeps in-frame clones and lacks some. The table lists about 160,000 clones, roughly 80% of them singletons, with about 5.8% in the top ten. The sequencing input was PBMCs or T cells enriched from blood (not recorded which). The receptors were sampled from a woman in her thirties or forties with acute COVID-19. The CDR3 runs from the conserved cysteine through the conserved F or W. The D gene is left open where the match is weak. Clone size is shown for a subset of rows, as once, few, many or a class of expanded clone.

clone_size: NA
j_call: TRBJ2-3
v_call: TRBV27
d_call: NA
cdr3_aa: CASSWGVASTDTQYF
cdr3_nt: TGTGCCAGCAGTTGGGGGGTGGCTAGCACAGATACGCAGTATTTT

clone_size: NA
j_call: TRBJ1-2
v_call: TRBV2
d_call: NA
cdr3_aa: CASIPAGGNYGYTF
cdr3_nt: TGTGCCAGCATCCCCGCGGGCGGTAACTATGGCTACACCTTC

clone_size: NA
j_call: TRBJ1-1
v_call: TRBV7-9
d_call: TRBD1
cdr3_aa: CASSRDRAEAFF
cdr3_nt: TGTGCCAGCAGCCGGGACAGGGCTGAAGCTTTCTTT

clone_size: NA
j_call: TRBJ2-1
v_call: TRBV19
d_call: NA
cdr3_aa: CASSIGSSSYNEQFF
cdr3_nt: TGTGCCAGTAGTATAGGGTCTAGCAGTTACAATGAGCAGTTCTTC

clone_size: NA
j_call: TRBJ2-5
v_call: TRBV7-3
d_call: NA
cdr3_aa: CASSLGASQETQYF
cdr3_nt: TGTGCCAGCAGCTTGGGAGCCTCCCAAGAGACCCAGTACTTC

clone_size: NA
j_call: TRBJ1-1
v_call: TRBV2
d_call: NA
cdr3_aa: CASSTSGYLAEAFF
cdr3_nt: TGTGCCAGCAGTACCTCGGGGTATCTAGCTGAAGCTTTCTTT

clone_size: NA
j_call: TRBJ2-5
v_call: TRBV7-9
d_call: TRBD2
cdr3_aa: CASSLQAGGVETQYF
cdr3_nt: TGTGCCAGCAGCTTACAGGCGGGAGGGGTGGAGACCCAGTACTTC

clone_size: NA
j_call: TRBJ2-1
v_call: TRBV6-2/TRBV6-3
d_call: NA
cdr3_aa: CASSYLLGQRYNEQFF
cdr3_nt: TGTGCCAGCAGTTACCTCTTGGGTCAGCGGTACAATGAGCAGTTCTTC

clone_size: NA
j_call: TRBJ2-1
v_call: TRBV2
d_call: NA
cdr3_aa: CASRNKMRDEYNEQFF
cdr3_nt: TGTGCCAGCAGAAATAAGATGCGGGACGAATACAATGAGCAGTTCTTC

clone_size: NA
j_call: TRBJ2-5
v_call: TRBV5-1
d_call: TRBD2
cdr3_aa: CASSLGTTTQETQYF
cdr3_nt: TGCGCCAGCAGTTTGGGGACTACTACCCAAGAGACCCAGTACTTC

clone_size: NA
j_call: TRBJ2-2
v_call: TRBV11-3
d_call: TRBD2
cdr3_aa: CASSPGGSGELFF
cdr3_nt: TGTGCCAGCAGCCCCGGGGGGTCCGGGGAGCTGTTTTTT

clone_size: once
j_call: TRBJ2-2
v_call: TRBV5-1
d_call: TRBD2
cdr3_aa: CASSETPLTGGAGELFF
cdr3_nt: TGCGCCAGCAGCGAAACGCCGCTCACGGGAGGGGCCGGGGAGCTGTTTTTT

clone_size: NA
j_call: TRBJ2-5
v_call: TRBV18
d_call: TRBD2
cdr3_aa: CASSPTVGRAQETQYF
cdr3_nt: TGTGCCAGCTCACCCACCGTCGGGAGGGCCCAAGAGACCCAGTACTTC

clone_size: NA
j_call: TRBJ1-1
v_call: TRBV11-3
d_call: NA
cdr3_aa: CASSGGGRAEAFF
cdr3_nt: TGTGCCAGCAGCGGGGGGGGCAGGGCTGAAGCTTTCTTT

clone_size: NA
j_call: TRBJ2-1
v_call: TRBV3-1/TRBV3-2
d_call: NA
cdr3_aa: CASSPWSYNEQFF
cdr3_nt: TGTGCCAGCAGCCCCTGGAGCTACAATGAGCAGTTCTTC

clone_size: NA
j_call: TRBJ1-6
v_call: TRBV7-8
d_call: NA
cdr3_aa: CASSLNGITGYNSPLHF
cdr3_nt: TGTGCCAGCAGCTTAAACGGAATCACAGGCTATAATTCACCCCTCCACTTT

clone_size: few
j_call: TRBJ1-2
v_call: TRBV6-6
d_call: TRBD1
cdr3_aa: CASSRQGVRDGYTF
cdr3_nt: TGTGCCAGCAGCAGACAGGGGGTCCGCGATGGCTACACCTTC

clone_size: NA
j_call: TRBJ2-7
v_call: TRBV6-5
d_call: NA
cdr3_aa: CASFRGIGEDEQYF
cdr3_nt: TGTGCCTCTTTCCGGGGGATTGGGGAAGACGAGCAGTACTTC

clone_size: NA
j_call: TRBJ1-2
v_call: TRBV7-9
d_call: TRBD1
cdr3_aa: CASSSLTGGGYTF
cdr3_nt: TGTGCCAGCAGCTCGTTGACAGGGGGCGGCTACACCTTC

clone_size: NA
j_call: TRBJ2-1
v_call: TRBV28
d_call: TRBD2
cdr3_aa: CASSPPSGPDYNEQFF
cdr3_nt: TGTGCCAGCAGCCCCCCTAGCGGACCGGACTACAATGAGCAGTTCTTC

clone_size: NA
j_call: TRBJ1-6
v_call: TRBV19
d_call: TRBD1
cdr3_aa: CASSPTTGGNSPLHF
cdr3_nt: TGTGCCAGTAGTCCGACGACAGGGGGAAATTCACCCCTCCACTTT

clone_size: NA
j_call: TRBJ2-2
v_call: TRBV7-3
d_call: NA
cdr3_aa: CASSLNPGYGELFF
cdr3_nt: TGTGCCAGCAGCTTAAACCCGGGTTACGGGGAGCTGTTTTTT

clone_size: NA
j_call: TRBJ1-1
v_call: TRBV4-1
d_call: TRBD1
cdr3_aa: CASSHPDRAVNTEAFF
cdr3_nt: TGCGCCAGCAGCCATCCCGACAGGGCGGTGAACACTGAAGCTTTCTTT

clone_size: NA
j_call: TRBJ2-3
v_call: TRBV6-5
d_call: TRBD2
cdr3_aa: CASSKRELDTQYF
cdr3_nt: TGTGCCAGCAGTAAGCGGGAGTTAGATACGCAGTATTTT

clone_size: NA
j_call: TRBJ1-3
v_call: TRBV11-3
d_call: NA
cdr3_aa: CASSLGLGNTIYF
cdr3_nt: TGTGCCAGCAGCTTGGGACTTGGAAACACCATATATTTT

clone_size: NA
j_call: TRBJ2-5
v_call: TRBV19
d_call: NA
cdr3_aa: CASSATRGETQYF
cdr3_nt: TGTGCCAGTAGTGCCACGAGAGGGGAGACCCAGTACTTC

clone_size: NA
j_call: TRBJ1-6
v_call: TRBV12-3/TRBV12-4
d_call: NA
cdr3_aa: CASSFGGQSPLHF
cdr3_nt: TGTGCCAGCAGTTTTGGGGGCCAATCACCCCTCCACTTT

clone_size: few
j_call: TRBJ2-2
v_call: TRBV6-1
d_call: NA
cdr3_aa: CASSGAGTPIPNTGELFF
cdr3_nt: TGTGCCAGCAGTGGAGCCGGGACACCTATCCCGAACACCGGGGAGCTGTTTTTT

clone_size: NA
j_call: TRBJ2-7
v_call: TRBV6-5
d_call: NA
cdr3_aa: CASRRGPGKDYEQYF
cdr3_nt: TGTGCCAGCCGGAGGGGTCCGGGGAAAGACTACGAGCAGTACTTC

clone_size: NA
j_call: TRBJ1-5
v_call: TRBV6-5
d_call: NA
cdr3_aa: CASGGTTAGQPQHF
cdr3_nt: TGTGCCAGCGGCGGGACGACGGCCGGTCAGCCCCAGCATTTT

clone_size: few
j_call: TRBJ1-2
v_call: TRBV9
d_call: TRBD1
cdr3_aa: CASSVDPHAGGGYGYTF
cdr3_nt: TGTGCCAGCAGCGTAGACCCACATGCAGGGGGCGGCTATGGCTACACCTTC

clone_size: NA
j_call: TRBJ1-2
v_call: TRBV5-1
d_call: TRBD1
cdr3_aa: CASSPDGTGGYTF
cdr3_nt: TGCGCCAGCAGCCCTGATGGGACAGGAGGCTACACCTTC

clone_size: NA
j_call: TRBJ2-7
v_call: TRBV3-1/TRBV3-2
d_call: NA
cdr3_aa: CASSGTGSSYEQYF
cdr3_nt: TGTGCCAGCAGCGGGACCGGGAGCTCCTACGAGCAGTACTTC

clone_size: few
j_call: TRBJ1-3
v_call: TRBV2
d_call: NA
cdr3_aa: CLGTWPAGNTIYF
cdr3_nt: TGTCTAGGGACTTGGCCGGCTGGAAACACCATATATTTT

clone_size: few
j_call: TRBJ2-3
v_call: TRBV19
d_call: TRBD2
cdr3_aa: CASTPGLATDTQYF
cdr3_nt: TGTGCCAGTACCCCGGGACTAGCGACAGATACGCAGTATTTT

clone_size: NA
j_call: TRBJ2-5
v_call: TRBV5-1
d_call: TRBD2
cdr3_aa: CASSLGPSGQETQYF
cdr3_nt: TGCGCCAGCAGCTTGGGCCCTAGCGGCCAAGAGACCCAGTACTTC

clone_size: NA
j_call: TRBJ2-3
v_call: TRBV5-4
d_call: TRBD1
cdr3_aa: CASSLADRVTDTQYF
cdr3_nt: TGTGCCAGCAGCTTGGCGGACAGGGTCACAGATACGCAGTATTTT

clone_size: NA
j_call: TRBJ2-5
v_call: TRBV5-4
d_call: TRBD2
cdr3_aa: CASSSLAGGRSETQYF
cdr3_nt: TGTGCCAGCAGCTCCCTAGCGGGAGGTAGGAGCGAGACCCAGTACTTC

clone_size: NA
j_call: TRBJ1-1
v_call: TRBV5-8
d_call: NA
cdr3_aa: CASSLLGHLDTEAFF
cdr3_nt: TGTGCCAGCAGCCTACTGGGACACCTCGACACTGAAGCTTTCTTT

clone_size: NA
j_call: TRBJ2-7
v_call: TRBV30
d_call: TRBD2
cdr3_aa: CAWRPSGNEQYF
cdr3_nt: TGTGCCTGGAGGCCTAGCGGGAACGAGCAGTACTTC

clone_size: NA
j_call: TRBJ1-2
v_call: TRBV12-3/TRBV12-4
d_call: NA
cdr3_aa: CASSLEQRGYTF
cdr3_nt: TGTGCCAGCAGTTTAGAACAGAGAGGCTACACCTTC

clone_size: once
j_call: TRBJ1-1
v_call: TRBV2
d_call: NA
cdr3_aa: CASRGWNTEAFF
cdr3_nt: TGTGCCAGCAGGGGCTGGAACACTGAAGCTTTCTTT

clone_size: once
j_call: TRBJ2-1
v_call: TRBV12-3/TRBV12-4
d_call: NA
cdr3_aa: CASSLSSVGQFF
cdr3_nt: TGTGCCAGCAGTTTATCTAGCGTTGGGCAGTTCTTC

clone_size: NA
j_call: TRBJ1-1
v_call: TRBV29-1
d_call: NA
cdr3_aa: CSVQTGTEAFF
cdr3_nt: TGCAGCGTTCAGACAGGCACTGAAGCTTTCTTT

clone_size: NA
j_call: TRBJ2-2
v_call: TRBV9
d_call: NA
cdr3_aa: CASSVGSPLNTGELFF
cdr3_nt: TGTGCCAGCAGCGTAGGGAGCCCGCTTAACACCGGGGAGCTGTTTTTT

clone_size: NA
j_call: TRBJ1-6
v_call: TRBV19
d_call: NA
cdr3_aa: CASSMGRGNSPLHF
cdr3_nt: TGTGCCAGTAGTATGGGCAGGGGAAATTCACCCCTCCACTTT

clone_size: NA
j_call: TRBJ2-1
v_call: TRBV10-1
d_call: NA
cdr3_aa: CASSPREPYNEQFF
cdr3_nt: TGCGCCAGCAGCCCGAGGGAGCCTTACAATGAGCAGTTCTTC

clone_size: few
j_call: TRBJ2-1
v_call: TRBV5-1
d_call: TRBD2
cdr3_aa: CASSPSGLALNNEQFF
cdr3_nt: TGCGCCAGCAGCCCGTCAGGACTAGCGCTTAACAATGAGCAGTTCTTC

clone_size: NA
j_call: TRBJ1-2
v_call: TRBV4-1
d_call: NA
cdr3_aa: CASSQGIGGNGYTF
cdr3_nt: TGCGCCAGCAGCCAAGGTATAGGGGGTAATGGCTACACCTTC

clone_size: NA
j_call: TRBJ2-2
v_call: TRBV7-9
d_call: TRBD1
cdr3_aa: CASSFRGQDSNTGELFF
cdr3_nt: TGTGCCAGCAGCTTTCGTGGACAGGACAGTAACACCGGGGAGCTGTTTTTT

clone_size: few
j_call: TRBJ2-7
v_call: TRBV11-2
d_call: TRBD1
cdr3_aa: CASSPGQGFDEQYF
cdr3_nt: TGTGCCAGCAGCCCGGGACAGGGTTTCGACGAGCAGTACTTC

clone_size: NA
j_call: TRBJ1-2
v_call: TRBV29-1
d_call: TRBD1
cdr3_aa: CSVVDRGYYGYTF
cdr3_nt: TGCAGCGTTGTTGACAGGGGGTACTATGGCTACACCTTC

clone_size: NA
j_call: TRBJ2-3
v_call: TRBV3-1/TRBV3-2
d_call: TRBD2
cdr3_aa: CASSQGGVAFWRTQYF
cdr3_nt: TGTGCCAGCAGCCAGGGGGGGGTAGCGTTTTGGCGGACGCAGTATTTT

clone_size: NA
j_call: TRBJ2-2
v_call: TRBV3-1/TRBV3-2
d_call: NA
cdr3_aa: CASSLKRELFF
cdr3_nt: TGTGCCAGCAGCCTAAAGCGGGAGCTGTTTTTT

clone_size: once
j_call: TRBJ1-4
v_call: TRBV6-1
d_call: NA
cdr3_aa: CASSEALRLTGSTNEKLFF
cdr3_nt: TGTGCCAGCAGTGAAGCGCTTCGGCTAACAGGGTCAACTAATGAAAAACTGTTTTTT

clone_size: NA
j_call: TRBJ2-1
v_call: TRBV3-1/TRBV3-2
d_call: TRBD2
cdr3_aa: CASSHLTSVHEQFF
cdr3_nt: TGTGCCAGCAGCCACCTTACTAGCGTCCATGAGCAGTTCTTC

clone_size: NA
j_call: TRBJ1-2
v_call: TRBV19
d_call: TRBD1
cdr3_aa: CASSPDRALGDGYTF
cdr3_nt: TGTGCCAGTAGTCCCGACAGGGCCCTAGGTGATGGCTACACCTTC

clone_size: NA
j_call: TRBJ1-1
v_call: TRBV19
d_call: NA
cdr3_aa: CASTLGNRNTEAFF
cdr3_nt: TGTGCCAGTACCCTCGGGAACAGAAACACTGAAGCTTTCTTT

clone_size: NA
j_call: TRBJ2-7
v_call: TRBV5-1
d_call: NA
cdr3_aa: CASSIGDSGGEQYF
cdr3_nt: TGCGCCAGCAGCATAGGGGACTCCGGGGGCGAGCAGTACTTC